This TCR beta chain was recovered during a study of T cell responses to AZD1222 COVID-19 vaccine. Study as a whole: Second-dose intervals of approximately 4 or approximately 12 weeks were pooled. Study outcomes and limitations: Two AZD1222 administrations were followed by greater Spike-specific TCR breadth and depth. The donor cohort was predominantly white British with a female majority, and clonal diversity may have been underestimated. It was only after the peak T cell response that any repertoires were sampled.

This clone is a singleton in its sample. Its specificity is not known. Clones were sequenced by immunoSEQ multiplex PCR, and TCRdb holds only the in-frame ones, with some missing. The table records 100,000 to 150,000 clones, about nine tenths of them present only once. Germline trimming cut 2 bases from V and 4 bases from J; bases unmatched to any gene: 6. From germline, CDR1 is SGDLS and CDR2 YYNGEE. The CDR3 has 15 amino acids. The V gene is TRBV9, the J gene TRBJ2-1, with 7 bases fitting TRBD1. Here the sequenced sample was peripheral blood, taken on day 0 of AZD1222 vaccination. The TCR sequence derives from an adult in good health. The CDR3 DNA reads TGTGCCAGCAGCGTCCAGGGGGTTTATTACAATGAGCAGTTCTTC. This translates into CASSVQGVYYNEQFF.